This TCR beta chain was sequenced during a study of cytomegalovirus exposure and HLA in healthy donors. Study-wide results and limits: According to an earlier analysis, most TCR beta V segments yielded productive rearrangements about 87% or about 30% of the time.

PCR primers comprised 60 Vbeta and 13 Jbeta primers. Using immunoSEQ multiplex PCR, the repertoire was profiled, and TCRdb retains in-frame clones only, with some absent. The table shows some 150,000 clones, with about four fifths occurring only once. A few counts support this clone. Its antigen remains unknown. The receptor comes from a woman aged 50 to 60 in good health and CMV-seronegative. Sample: PBMCs.

The CDR3 nucleotides are TGTGCCAGCAGCTTGGCGGGGGGGACTTCCTACGAGCAGTACTTC. It is translated as CASSLAGGTSYEQYF. This sequence joins TRBV5-4 and TRBJ2-7, with 8 bases that match TRBD2. Trimming took 0 bases from V and 1 from J; bases not matched to a gene: 3. The germline CDR1 and CDR2 sequences are SGHNT and YYREEE (reference sequence). The CDR3 length is 15 residues.